A selection of T cell receptor beta chains follows, all from one sample in a study of cytomegalovirus exposure and HLA in healthy donors. TCRdb's copy holds only in-frame clones and misses some; the assay was immunoSEQ multiplex PCR. This table has 200,000 or so clones, over 80% appearing once. Sequencing was performed on PBMCs. Receptors originate from a young man in good health and CMV-seronegative. CDR3s include the opening cysteine and the closing phenylalanine or tryptophan. Only part of the rows carry a size: once, few, many, or a class if the clone is expanded.

V gene	clone size	CDR3 length	CDR3 protein
TRBV28	-	12	CASRGDGYEQYF
TRBV10-1	-	18	CASSVIRDRGPPYQPQHF
TRBV6-5	-	8	CASEKLFF
TRBV18	few	12	CASSPPENIQYF
TRBV7-8	-	13	CASSLERVAGYTF
TRBV11-2	-	15	CASSLLTGGRAEQYF
TRBV28	-	13	CASKGQGPYEQYF
TRBV18	-	13	CASSRQGSYEQYF
TRBV5-1	-	16	CASSLIGQGTTDTQYF
TRBV11-2	-	13	CASARGGEDTQYF
TRBV7-9	-	16	CASSPSPGQGYNEQFF
TRBV6-5	-	12	CASSDRDQPQHF
TRBV18	once	14	CASSLDPGPGGLFF
TRBV7-8	-	17	CASSLYNLRLPSYGYTF
TRBV27	once	15	CASSFRRGSSYEQYF
TRBV5-4	-	13	CASSPDPGQPQHF
TRBV4-1	-	16	CASSQPERGGNHEQYF
TRBV28	-	16	CASRLKGQGNNYGYTF
TRBV5-8	-	16	CASSLTKTSGIYEQYF
TRBV5-4	once	14	CASSLGQVNSPLHF
TRBV6-6	-	15	CASSQQDPGMYGYTF
TRBV11-2	-	18	CASSLTHGAPSSYNEQFF
TRBV27	-	15	CASSLAGTMMYEQYF
TRBV18	-	16	CASSPFATAGNTEAFF
TRBV5-1	-	18	CATTASSDFLYSNQPQHF
TRBV7-9	-	16	CASSVSPGLAVYEQYF
TRBV6-5	-	15	CASQYAGQGSYEQYF
TRBV6-4	-	15	CASSRTGEGTGELFF
TRBV30	-	14	CAWRNIAGGDTQYF
TRBV2	-	13	CASSPGYSSPLHF
TRBV7-9	-	15	CSSTIGQGTYNEQFF
TRBV6-6	-	14	CASSQMRDPYEQYF